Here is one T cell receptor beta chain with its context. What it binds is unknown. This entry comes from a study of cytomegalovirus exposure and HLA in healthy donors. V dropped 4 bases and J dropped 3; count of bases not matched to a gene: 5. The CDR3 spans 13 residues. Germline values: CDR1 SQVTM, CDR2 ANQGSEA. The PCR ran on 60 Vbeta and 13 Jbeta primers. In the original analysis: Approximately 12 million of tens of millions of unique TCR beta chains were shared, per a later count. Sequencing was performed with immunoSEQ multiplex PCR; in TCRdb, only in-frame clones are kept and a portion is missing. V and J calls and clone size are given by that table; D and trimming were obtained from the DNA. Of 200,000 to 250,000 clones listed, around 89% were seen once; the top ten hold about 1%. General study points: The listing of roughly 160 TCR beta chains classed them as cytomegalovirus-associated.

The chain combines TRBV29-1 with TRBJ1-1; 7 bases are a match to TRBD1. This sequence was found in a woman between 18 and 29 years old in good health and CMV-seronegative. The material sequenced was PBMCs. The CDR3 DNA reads TGCAGCGTTGGCAACAGGGGCGACACTGAAGCTTTCTTT. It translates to CSVGNRGDTEAFF. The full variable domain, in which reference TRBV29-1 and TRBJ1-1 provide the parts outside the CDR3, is SAVISQKPSRDICQRGTSLTIQCQVDSQVTMMFWYRQQPGQSLTLIATANQGSEATYESGFVIDKFPISRPNLTFSTLTVSNMSPEDSSIYLCSVGNRGDTEAFFGQGTRLTVV.